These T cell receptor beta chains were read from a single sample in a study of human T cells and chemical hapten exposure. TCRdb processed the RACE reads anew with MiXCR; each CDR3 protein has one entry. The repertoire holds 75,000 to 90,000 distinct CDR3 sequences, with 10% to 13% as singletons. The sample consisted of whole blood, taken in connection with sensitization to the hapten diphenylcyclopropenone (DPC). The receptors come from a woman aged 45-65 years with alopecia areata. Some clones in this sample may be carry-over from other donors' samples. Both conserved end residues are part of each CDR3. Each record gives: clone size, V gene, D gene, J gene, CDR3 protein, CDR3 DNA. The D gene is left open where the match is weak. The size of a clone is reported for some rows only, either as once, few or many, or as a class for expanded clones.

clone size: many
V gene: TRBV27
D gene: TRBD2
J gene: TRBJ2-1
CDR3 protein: CASRSRTSGFEQFF
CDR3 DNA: TGTGCCAGCCGGTCTCGGACTAGCGGTTTCGAGCAGTTCTTC

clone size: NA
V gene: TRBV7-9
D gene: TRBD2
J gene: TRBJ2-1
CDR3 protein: CASSSPQGGSSYNEQFF
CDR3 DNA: TGTGCCAGCAGCTCGCCCCAAGGCGGGAGCTCCTACAATGAGCAGTTCTTC

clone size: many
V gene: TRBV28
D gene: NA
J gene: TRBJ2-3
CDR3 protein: CASRSYREGDTQYF
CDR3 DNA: TGTGCCAGCAGATCCTACAGGGAGGGAGATACGCAGTATTTT

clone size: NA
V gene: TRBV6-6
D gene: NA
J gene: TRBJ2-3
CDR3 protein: CASTTRLVDTDTQYF
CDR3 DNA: TGTGCCAGCACCACTAGACTAGTCGACACAGATACGCAGTATTTT

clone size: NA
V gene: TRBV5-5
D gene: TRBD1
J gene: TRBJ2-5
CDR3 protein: CASSSGQGLTETQYF
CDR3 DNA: TGTGCCAGCAGCTCCGGACAGGGTCTCACAGAGACCCAGTACTTC

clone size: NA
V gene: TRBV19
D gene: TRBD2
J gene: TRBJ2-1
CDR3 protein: CASTGLAGERQFF
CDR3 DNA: TGTGCCAGTACGGGACTAGCGGGAGAGAGGCAGTTCTTC

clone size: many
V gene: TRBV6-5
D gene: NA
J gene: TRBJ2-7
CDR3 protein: CASSSAAGPREQYF
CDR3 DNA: TGTGCCAGCAGTTCTGCCGCGGGCCCTAGAGAGCAGTACTTC

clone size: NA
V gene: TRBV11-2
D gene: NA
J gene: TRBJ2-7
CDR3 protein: CASSFGSGTVIYEQYF
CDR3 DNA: TGTGCCAGCAGCTTCGGCTCCGGGACGGTAATTTACGAGCAGTACTTC

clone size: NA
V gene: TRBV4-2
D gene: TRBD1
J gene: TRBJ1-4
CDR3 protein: CASSQEGTGLQEKLFF
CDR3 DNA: TGTGCCAGCAGCCAAGAAGGGACAGGGCTCCAGGAAAAACTGTTTTTT

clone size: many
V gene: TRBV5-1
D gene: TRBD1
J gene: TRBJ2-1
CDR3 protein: CASSRIPRTGNEQFF
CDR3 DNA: TGCGCCAGCAGCCGGATCCCCCGGACAGGCAATGAGCAGTTCTTC

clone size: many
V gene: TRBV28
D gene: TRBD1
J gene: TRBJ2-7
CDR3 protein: CASSQTGGIHEQYF
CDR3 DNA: TGTGCCAGCAGTCAGACAGGGGGCATCCACGAGCAGTACTTC

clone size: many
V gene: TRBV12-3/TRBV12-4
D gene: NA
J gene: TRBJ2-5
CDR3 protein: CASSLGGQRETQYF
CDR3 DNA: TGTGCCAGCAGTTTAGGAGGCCAGCGGGAGACCCAGTACTTC

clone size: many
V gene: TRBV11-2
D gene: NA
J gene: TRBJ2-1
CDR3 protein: CASSHSTRNNEQFF
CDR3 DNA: TGTGCCAGCAGCCACTCGACTAGAAACAATGAGCAGTTCTTC

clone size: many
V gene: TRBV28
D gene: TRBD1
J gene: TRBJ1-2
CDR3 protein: CASSSEGAINYGYTF
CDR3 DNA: TGTGCCAGCAGCTCAGAGGGGGCTATTAACTATGGCTACACCTTC

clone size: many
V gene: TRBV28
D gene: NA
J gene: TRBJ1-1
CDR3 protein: CASSGSRNTEAFF
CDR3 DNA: TGTGCCAGCAGCGGCTCCAGGAACACTGAAGCTTTCTTT

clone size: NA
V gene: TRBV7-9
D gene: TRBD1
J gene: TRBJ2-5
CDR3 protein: CASSPGTGQETQYF
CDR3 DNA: TGTGCCAGCAGCCCCGGGACAGGTCAAGAGACCCAGTACTTC

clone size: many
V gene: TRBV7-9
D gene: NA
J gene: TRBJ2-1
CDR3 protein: CASSSTREQFF
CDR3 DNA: TGTGCCAGCAGCTCCACTCGCGAGCAGTTCTTC

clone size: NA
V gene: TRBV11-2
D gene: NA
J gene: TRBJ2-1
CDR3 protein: CASSLDLASSYNEQFF
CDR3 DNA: TGTGCCAGCAGCTTAGACCTCGCGAGCTCCTACAATGAGCAGTTCTTC

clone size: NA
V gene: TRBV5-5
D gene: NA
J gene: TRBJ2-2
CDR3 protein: CASSLIPTGELFF
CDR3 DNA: TGTGCCAGCAGCTTGATTCCGACCGGGGAGCTGTTTTTT

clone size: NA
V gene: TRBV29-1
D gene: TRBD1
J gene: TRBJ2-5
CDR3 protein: CSGGQGRSPQYF
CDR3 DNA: TGCAGCGGGGGACAGGGCCGTTCCCCCCAGTACTTC

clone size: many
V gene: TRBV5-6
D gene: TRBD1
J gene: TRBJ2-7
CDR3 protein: CASSRDRMNEQYF
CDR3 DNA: TGTGCCAGCAGTCGGGACAGAATGAACGAGCAGTACTTC